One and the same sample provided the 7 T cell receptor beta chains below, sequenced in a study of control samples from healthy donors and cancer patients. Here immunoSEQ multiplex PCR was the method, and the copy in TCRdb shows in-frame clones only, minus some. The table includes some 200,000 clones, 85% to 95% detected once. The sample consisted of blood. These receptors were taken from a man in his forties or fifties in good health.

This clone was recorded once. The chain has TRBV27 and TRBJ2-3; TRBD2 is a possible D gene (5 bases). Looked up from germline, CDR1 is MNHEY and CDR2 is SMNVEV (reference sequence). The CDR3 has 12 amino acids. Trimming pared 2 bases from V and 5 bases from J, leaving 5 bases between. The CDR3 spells CASSLRGDTQYF. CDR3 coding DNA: TGTGCCAGCAGTTTACGGGGAGATACGCAGTATTTT.

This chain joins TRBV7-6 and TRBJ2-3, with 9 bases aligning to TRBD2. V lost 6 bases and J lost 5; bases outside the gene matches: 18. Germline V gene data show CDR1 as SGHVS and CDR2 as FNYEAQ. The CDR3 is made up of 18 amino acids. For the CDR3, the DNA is TGTGCCAGCAGTCCGCGGGTTAGCGGGGGATTGGGCGTAGATACGCAGTATTTT. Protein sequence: CASSPRVSGGLGVDTQYF.

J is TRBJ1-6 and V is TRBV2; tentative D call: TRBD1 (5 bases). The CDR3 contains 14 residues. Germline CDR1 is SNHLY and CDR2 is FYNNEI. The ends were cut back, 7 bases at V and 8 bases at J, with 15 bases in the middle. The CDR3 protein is CASTPTGVYSPLHF. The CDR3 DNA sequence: TGTGCCAGCACCCCAACGGGGGTATATTCACCCCTCCACTTT.

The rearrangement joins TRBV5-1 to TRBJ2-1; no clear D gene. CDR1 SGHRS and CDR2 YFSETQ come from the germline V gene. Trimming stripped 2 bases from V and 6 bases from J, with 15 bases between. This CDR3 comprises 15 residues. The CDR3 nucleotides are TGCGCCAGCAGCTTTGTAGCCCCCCTGAGCAATGAGCAGTTCTTC. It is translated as CASSFVAPLSNEQFF.

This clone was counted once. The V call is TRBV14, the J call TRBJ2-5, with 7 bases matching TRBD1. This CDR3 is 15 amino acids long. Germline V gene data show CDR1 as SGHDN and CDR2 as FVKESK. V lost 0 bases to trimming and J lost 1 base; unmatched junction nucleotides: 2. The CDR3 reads CASSQDRGLQETQYF. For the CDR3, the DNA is TGTGCCAGCAGCCAAGATAGGGGGCTCCAAGAGACCCAGTACTTC.

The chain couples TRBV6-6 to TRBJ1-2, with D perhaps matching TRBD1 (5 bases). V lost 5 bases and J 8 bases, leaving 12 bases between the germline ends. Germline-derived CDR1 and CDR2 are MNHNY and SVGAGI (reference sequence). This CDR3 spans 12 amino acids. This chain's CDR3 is CASSPGTRGYTF. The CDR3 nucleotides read TGTGCCAGCAGTCCCGGGACTAGGGGCTACACCTTC.

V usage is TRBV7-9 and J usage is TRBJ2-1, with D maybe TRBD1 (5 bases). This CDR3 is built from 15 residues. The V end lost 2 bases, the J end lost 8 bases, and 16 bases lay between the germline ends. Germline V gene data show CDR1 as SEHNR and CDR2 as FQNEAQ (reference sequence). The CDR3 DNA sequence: TGTGCCAGCAGCTTAAGTGGCAGGGCAGTCGATGAGCAGTTCTTC. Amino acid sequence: CASSLSGRAVDEQFF.